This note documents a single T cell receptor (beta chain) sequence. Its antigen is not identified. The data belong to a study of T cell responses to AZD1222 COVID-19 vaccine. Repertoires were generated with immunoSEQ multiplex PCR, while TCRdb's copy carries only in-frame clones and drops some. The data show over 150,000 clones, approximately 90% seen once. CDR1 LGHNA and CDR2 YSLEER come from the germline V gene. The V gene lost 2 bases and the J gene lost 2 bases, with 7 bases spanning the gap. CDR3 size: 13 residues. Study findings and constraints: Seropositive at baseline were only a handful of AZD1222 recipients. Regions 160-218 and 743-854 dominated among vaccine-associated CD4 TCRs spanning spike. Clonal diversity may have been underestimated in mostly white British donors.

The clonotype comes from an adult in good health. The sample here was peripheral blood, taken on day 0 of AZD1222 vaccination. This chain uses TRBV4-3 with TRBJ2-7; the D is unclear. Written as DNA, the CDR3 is TGCGCCAGCAGCCAAAGAGTTACCTACGAGCAGTACTTC. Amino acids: CASSQRVTYEQYF.